This T cell receptor (beta chain) was sequenced in a study of cytomegalovirus exposure and HLA in healthy donors. Study conclusions and caveats: An Asian-associated ancestry cluster reportedly showed fewer N-insertions than the roughly 670-donor mean in a later analysis. Because they were indistinguishable, some V segments, including TRBV6-2 and TRBV6-3, were excluded. Earlier analysis looked at TCR beta V segments, and most were productive about 90% or about 30% of the time.

Only one count was recorded for this clone. The antigen remains unidentified. 60 Vbeta and 13 Jbeta primers were used in PCR. Libraries were prepared by immunoSEQ multiplex PCR; TCRdb keeps only in-frame clonotypes and omits some of them. The data contain roughly 100,000 clones, 70% to 80% of them seen just once; the ten biggest clones take up roughly 9.6%. The trim removed 5 bases at V and 4 bases at J, leaving 7 bases unmatched. CDR1 and CDR2 (germline): SGHVS, FQNEAQ. The length of the CDR3 is 14 residues. This chain joins TRBV7-8 and TRBJ1-2, with 7 bases matching TRBD1. Sequencing used PBMCs. This sequence was found in a male donor in good health and CMV-seropositive. The CDR3 region has the DNA TGTGCCAGCAGCACGAAACAGGGGACCTATGGCTACACCTTC. As protein: CASSTKQGTYGYTF.